The clone carrying this T cell receptor beta chain showed up just a few times. Its antigen is undetermined. This record comes from a study of spatial heterogeneity in lung cancer. Turning to the study itself: The mean occurrence of each unique TCR and UMI combination in raw reads exceeded eight. Study observations and caveats: Follow-up blood showed ubiquitous expanded tumor TCRs less than blood at resection did.

Time point described: sample taken at primary tumor resection. The authors sequenced whole RNA from tumor, nontumor lung or frozen PBMC without sorting. TCRdb passed the 5' RACE reads through MiXCR, listing each CDR3 protein once. The sample has more than 85,000 distinct CDR3 sequences, around 10% seen once; the top ten hold 6.9%. Germline trimming cut 3 bases from V and 5 bases from J; bases unmatched to any gene: 5. Germline-derived CDR1 and CDR2 are SQVTM and ANQGSEA. This CDR3 contains 13 residues. The sequence was obtained from a male donor with early-stage non-small cell lung cancer. The sample consisted of PBMCs, taken at surgery. The rearrangement joins TRBV29-1 to TRBJ2-3; TRBD1 aligns across 7 bases. In DNA, the CDR3 is TGCAGCGTTGATATCCCAGGGGGAGATACGCAGTATTTT. Its protein is CSVDIPGGDTQYF.